This TCR beta chain originates from a study of blood T cell repertoires in COVID-19. Study information: The United States, Italy and Spain were the sources of the acute and convalescent COVID-19 samples. Sample material is recorded as cDNA or gDNA derived from T cells, B-cell-depleted T cells, or PBMCs.

In the original processing: Reference gene primer amplification gave nucleated cell count estimates. The assay was immunoSEQ multiplex PCR, and TCRdb's table has in-frame clones only and misses some. V, J and clone size derive from that table, while D and trimming were established from the DNA sequence. Here the sample spans fewer than 200,000 clones, around 90% being singletons. The germline CDR1 and CDR2 sequences are SGHVS and FNYEAQ. The V end was cut by 5 bases, the J end by 7 bases, with 15 bases between. The length of the CDR3 is 15 residues. The sequencing sample was made of peripheral blood. V usage is TRBV7-6 and J usage is TRBJ1-6, with a weak D call TRBD1 (5 bases). This TCR was sampled from a man aged 35 to 55 with active or convalescent COVID-19. CDR3: CASSLGGAGNSPLHF. In nucleotides, the CDR3 is TGTGCCAGCAGCCTGGGCGGGGCAGGGAATTCACCCCTCCACTTT.